This TCR beta chain appears in the sequencing data of a study of human T cells and chemical hapten exposure. Study-wide points: Expanded TCR sets contained significantly more large CDR3 similarity clusters than controls. Sensitization with DPC brought no change to TCRs above 1 in 1000 in frequency. Higher patch test scores went with higher counts of PT1 expanded TCRs.

This clonotype was seen only once. As yet, its antigen is unknown. Each cDNA molecule in the library carried unique molecular identifiers. A single record per CDR3 protein comes from TCRdb applying MiXCR to the RACE reads. The repertoire holds about 42,000 distinct CDR3 sequences, with approximately 9.6% as singletons. Time point here: patch test 2, 6 weeks after DPC sensitization. The treatment here: therapeutic diphenylcyclopropenone sensitization with weekly scalp DPC. The template was total RNA from unfractionated whole blood. The source material was whole blood, sampled in connection with sensitization to the hapten diphenylcyclopropenone (DPC). The TCR originated in a woman aged 25 to 39 with alopecia areata. Some clones in this sample may be carry-over from other donors' samples.

The CDR3 loop reads CASTSIWTPAEEQYF. CDR3 coding DNA: TGTGCCAGCACCTCAATCTGGACACCAGCGGAGGAGCAGTACTTC. This chain links TRBV28 with TRBJ2-7, with D possibly being TRBD1 or TRBD2 (5 bases each). The CDR3 consists of 15 residues. The V end was cut by 7 bases, the J end by 7 bases, with 23 bases between. The germline CDR1 and CDR2 sequences are MDHEN and SYDVKM.